The rows below give T cell receptor beta chains drawn from one sample of a study of cytotoxic CD8 clonotypes in ibrutinib-treated CLL. Sequencing used immunoSEQ multiplex PCR; TCRdb keeps in-frame clones, though not all of them. In the table there are some 310,000 clones, 80% of which are singletons. The sequences come from PBMCs, collected before ibrutinib treatment. The receptors stem from a human donor with chronic lymphocytic leukemia. The CDR3 runs from the conserved cysteine through the conserved F or W. The order of the fields is J gene, clone size, CDR3 length, V gene, D gene, CDR3 protein, CDR3 DNA. A D gene is named only where the DNA matches it firmly. Part of the rows lack a size; the others show once, few, many or a class for expanded clones.

j_call: TRBJ2-1; clone_size: NA; cdr3_length: 15; v_call: TRBV5-4; d_call: TRBD2; cdr3_aa: CASSSGTSGRNEQFF; cdr3_nt: TGTGCCAGCAGCTCCGGGACTAGCGGGAGGAATGAGCAGTTCTTC
j_call: TRBJ2-7; clone_size: NA; cdr3_length: 15; v_call: TRBV11-3; d_call: TRBD2; cdr3_aa: CASSLGAGASYEQYF; cdr3_nt: TGTGCCAGCAGCTTAGGGGCGGGAGCCTCCTACGAGCAGTACTTC
j_call: TRBJ2-7; clone_size: NA; cdr3_length: 14; v_call: TRBV10-3; d_call: TRBD1; cdr3_aa: CAIRRTGSSYEQYF; cdr3_nt: TGTGCCATCAGACGGACAGGTAGCTCCTACGAGCAGTACTTC
j_call: TRBJ1-1; clone_size: NA; cdr3_length: 14; v_call: TRBV27; d_call: NA; cdr3_aa: CASSFQVGDTEAFF; cdr3_nt: TGTGCCAGCAGTTTCCAGGTTGGCGACACTGAAGCTTTCTTT
j_call: TRBJ2-1; clone_size: NA; cdr3_length: 13; v_call: TRBV7-2; d_call: NA; cdr3_aa: CASSRTGYNEQFF; cdr3_nt: TGTGCCAGCAGCAGAACAGGCTACAATGAGCAGTTCTTC
j_call: TRBJ2-5; clone_size: NA; cdr3_length: 12; v_call: TRBV28; d_call: NA; cdr3_aa: CASNQGGRTQYF; cdr3_nt: TGTGCCAGCAACCAAGGAGGTAGGACCCAGTACTTC
j_call: TRBJ1-3; clone_size: few; cdr3_length: 15; v_call: TRBV2; d_call: TRBD1; cdr3_aa: CASRGQLYSGNTIYF; cdr3_nt: TGTGCCAGCAGGGGACAGCTTTACTCTGGAAACACCATATATTTT
j_call: TRBJ2-1; clone_size: NA; cdr3_length: 13; v_call: TRBV2; d_call: NA; cdr3_aa: CASEVGAYNEQFF; cdr3_nt: TGTGCCAGCGAGGTGGGGGCCTACAATGAGCAGTTCTTC
j_call: TRBJ2-3; clone_size: NA; cdr3_length: 17; v_call: TRBV19; d_call: NA; cdr3_aa: CASSFGKGHRSRTTQYF; cdr3_nt: TGTGCCAGTAGTTTCGGTAAAGGACATAGGAGCCGTACTACGCAGTATTTT
j_call: TRBJ2-3; clone_size: NA; cdr3_length: 18; v_call: TRBV7-2; d_call: TRBD2; cdr3_aa: CASSLVRSSGSGVDTQYF; cdr3_nt: TGTGCCAGCAGCTTAGTACGGTCGAGCGGGAGTGGGGTAGATACGCAGTATTTT
j_call: TRBJ1-5; clone_size: once; cdr3_length: 16; v_call: TRBV6-4; d_call: NA; cdr3_aa: CASSDSGRPSNQPQHF; cdr3_nt: TGTGCCAGCAGTGACTCCGGAAGACCTAGCAATCAGCCCCAGCATTTT
j_call: TRBJ1-1; clone_size: NA; cdr3_length: 14; v_call: TRBV15; d_call: TRBD1; cdr3_aa: CATSYGTGSPEAFF; cdr3_nt: TGTGCCACCAGCTACGGGACAGGGTCCCCTGAAGCTTTCTTT
j_call: TRBJ1-5; clone_size: NA; cdr3_length: 12; v_call: TRBV27; d_call: NA; cdr3_aa: CASKGSNQPQHF; cdr3_nt: TGTGCCAGCAAGGGGAGCAATCAGCCCCAGCATTTT
j_call: TRBJ2-1; clone_size: NA; cdr3_length: 14; v_call: TRBV29-1; d_call: NA; cdr3_aa: CSVEGRGAYNEQFF; cdr3_nt: TGCAGCGTTGAAGGAAGGGGGGCCTACAATGAGCAGTTCTTC